The next 5 T cell receptor beta chains were all read from a single sample in a study of cytomegalovirus exposure and HLA in healthy donors. Generated by immunoSEQ multiplex PCR, the TCRdb table keeps only in-frame clones and is missing some. The repertoire holds about 74,000 clones, with 94% as singletons. The sample comprised PBMCs. The receptors stem from a woman under 30 in good health and CMV-seropositive.

The V gene is TRBV6-1, the J gene TRBJ2-1, with TRBD2 matching over 12 bases. The V and J ends lost 2 bases and 9 bases, in that order; junction bases with no gene match: 5. This CDR3 has 15 residues. CDR1 is MNHNS and CDR2 is SASEGT in the germline V gene. CDR3: CASSELAGGPGEQFF. CDR3 nucleotide sequence: TGTGCCAGCAGTGAACTAGCGGGAGGGCCGGGTGAGCAGTTCTTC.

The chain uses TRBV5-1 and TRBJ2-2, with 9 bases fitting TRBD2. J was trimmed by 3 bases and V by 2 bases; bases with no gene match: 8. CDR3 length equals 17 residues. The germline gives CDR1 SGHRS, CDR2 YFSETQ. CDR3 bases: TGCGCCAGCAGCTTATCGCCTAGCGGGATGGACACCGGGGAGCTGTTTTTT. It codes for CASSLSPSGMDTGELFF.

The sample holds one count of this clone. The chain combines TRBV18 with TRBJ2-7, with no clear D. V was pared by 0 bases and J by 6 bases, with 9 bases between. The CDR3 is 13 amino acids. Germline-derived CDR1 and CDR2 are KGHSH and LQKENI. The CDR3: CASSPPHRFEQYF. CDR3 in DNA: TGTGCCAGCTCACCACCACACCGCTTCGAGCAGTACTTC.

V and J are TRBV18 and TRBJ1-4; D perhaps matches TRBD1 (6 bases). Germline V gives CDR1 KGHSH, CDR2 LQKENI. The V end was cut by 6 bases, the J end by 0 bases, with 23 bases between. The CDR3 length is 19 residues. CDR3 DNA sequence: TGTGCCAGCTCCCCAATACCGGGACACGACGGAGCAACTAATGAAAAACTGTTTTTT. This translates into CASSPIPGHDGATNEKLFF.

V usage is TRBV11-2 and J usage is TRBJ2-5; D is perhaps TRBD2 (5 bases). Trimming removed 3 bases at V and 1 base at J, with 9 bases between. CDR3 length: 14 residues. Germline CDR1 is SGHAT and CDR2 is FQNNGV. The CDR3 DNA is TGTGCCAGCAGCTTCTCCGGGATCCAAGAGACCCAGTACTTC. The encoded protein is CASSFSGIQETQYF.